The 25 T cell receptor beta chains below all came from one sample that was sequenced in a study of T cells in Graves' hyperthyroidism and ophthalmopathy. Template material for amplifying TCR beta CDR3 regions consisted of RNA transcripts. The study used the HTBI primer set for a first-round RT-PCR of the TCR CDR3. TCRdb reanalysed the multiplex PCR reads using MiXCR and keeps one entry per CDR3 protein. The sample records fewer than 700,000 distinct CDR3 sequences, around 16% being singletons. Sequenced: blood. The receptors here all came from a woman aged 30 to 39 with Graves' hyperthyroidism.

This clonotype appeared once. With a much larger clone just one base away, this may be a read error. The chain recombines TRBV7-9 with TRBJ2-3; TRBD2 agrees at 10 bases. The CDR3 totals 15 residues. CDR1 is SEHNR and CDR2 is FQNEAQ in the germline V gene (reference sequence). CDR3 in amino acids: CASSPAGGPRDTRYF. The CDR3 coding sequence is TGTGCCAGCAGCCCAGCGGGAGGGCCCAGAGATACGCGGTATTTT.

The rearrangement links TRBV7-2 to TRBJ2-7; TRBD2 aligns across 8 bases. Germline V gene sequence: CDR1 SGHTA, CDR2 FQGNSA. The V gene end was trimmed by 2 bases and the J gene end by 6 bases; junction bases not matched to a gene: 15. This CDR3 has 17 amino acids. CDR3 coding DNA: TGTGCCAGCAGCTTATCGGGAGGGGGGTGGGAGCAGTTCGAGCAGTACTTC. It specifies CASSLSGGGWEQFEQYF.

In this sample, this clonotype turned up a few times. The chain couples TRBV25-1 to TRBJ1-1; 8 nucleotides agree with TRBD1. CDR1 MGHDK and CDR2 SYGVNS come from the germline V gene. The CDR3 contains 15 residues. V was pared by 5 bases and J by 3 bases, with 8 bases of the junction left unmatched. In DNA form, the CDR3 reads TGTGCCAGCAGTAGTACAGGACAGGGAGACACTGAAGCTTTCTTT. Its translation: CASSSTGQGDTEAFF.

In its sample, this clonotype was seen a few times. V is TRBV6-1 and J is TRBJ1-2; D unresolved. The germline CDR1 and CDR2 sequences are MNHNS and SASEGT. Trimming pared 6 bases from V and 5 bases from J, leaving 22 bases between. CDR3 length: 16 amino acids. The CDR3 loop is CASRSGSSAGYYGYTF. The CDR3 DNA sequence: TGTGCCAGCAGATCAGGATCCTCGGCGGGGTATTATGGCTACACCTTC.

This clonotype appeared a few times. This is likely an artifact of a read error, given a far larger clone one base away. This chain links TRBV7-9 with TRBJ2-1; a weak D match, TRBD1 (5 bases). The CDR3 consists of 13 residues. The germline V gene has CDR1 SEHNR and CDR2 FQNEAQ (reference sequence). Trimming pared 3 bases from V and 5 bases from J, leaving 8 bases between. The DNA for the CDR3 is TGTGCCAGCAGCTTTGACAGAAACAATGAGCAGTTCTTC. Translation gives CASSFDRNNEQFF.

Notes on this clonotype: Its ends do not fully match the called genes, so a read error is possible. This sequence joins TRBV13 and TRBJ2-7; D ambiguous. Germline CDR1 reads PRHDT; CDR2 reads FYEKMQ (reference sequence). CDR3 length: 13 residues. Here the CDR3 reads CASSLAGRYERYF. The CDR3 coding sequence is TGTGCCAGCAGCTTAGCTGGCAGATACGAGCGGTACTTC.

This clonotype was seen more than once but under ten times. The DNA of the CDR3 is TGTGCCAGTAGGGGAATCGGGACGGAGTCCTACGAGCAGTACTTC. It translates to CASRGIGTESYEQYF. This chain links TRBV19 with TRBJ2-7; D possibly matches TRBD1 or TRBD2 (5 bases each). Trimming left V 6 bases short and J 1 base short, with 16 bases between. The CDR3 length is 15 residues. Germline CDR1 LNHDA, CDR2 SQIVND (reference sequence).

This clonotype has at least ten counts. The V and J genes are TRBV6-1 and TRBJ2-7, with unresolved D. Trimming removed 4 bases at V and 4 bases at J, with 17 bases between. There are 15 residues in the CDR3. Germline CDR1 reads MNHNS; CDR2 reads SASEGT. The CDR3 is CASSVNNIGLYEQYF. CDR3 DNA sequence: TGTGCCAGCAGTGTAAACAACATCGGGTTATACGAGCAGTACTTC.

The sample holds a few counts of this clonotype. The rearrangement joins TRBV7-9 to TRBJ2-5; tentatively, D is TRBD1 or TRBD2 (5 bases each). CDR1 SEHNR and CDR2 FQNEAQ come from the germline V gene (reference sequence). The V and J ends lost 5 bases and 5 bases respectively, with 24 bases between them. The CDR3 length is 17 residues. The CDR3 reads CASSPTMGPQVEETQYF. DNA for the CDR3: TGTGCCAGCAGCCCAACCATGGGACCCCAGGTGGAGGAGACCCAGTACTTC.

The chain has TRBV19 and TRBJ1-5; TRBD1 might be the D (6 bases). Per the germline V gene, CDR1 is LNHDA and CDR2 is SQIVND (reference sequence). The CDR3 is made up of 13 amino acids. The ends were cut back, 7 bases at V and 3 bases at J, with 10 bases in the middle. The DNA of the CDR3 is TGTGCCAGTAAGGACAGTAACAATCAGCCCCAGCATTTT. Amino acids: CASKDSNNQPQHF.

V gene TRBV12-3 or TRBV12-4 combines with J gene TRBJ2-2; D unresolved. Trimming stripped 7 bases from V and 16 bases from J, with 19 bases between. This CDR3 is built from 12 residues. CDR3 amino acids: CASTLPGLRPFF. CDR3 bases: TGTGCCAGCACCCTCCCGGGCCTCCGGCCGTTTTTT.

This clonotype was seen a handful of times. The J gene is TRBJ2-7, the V gene TRBV5-6; D is undetermined. This CDR3 spans 13 amino acids. From germline, CDR1 is SGHDT and CDR2 YYEEEE. V dropped 4 bases and J dropped 3 bases, with 11 bases sitting between them. The chain's CDR3 is CASSTTNVYEQYF. The CDR3 region has the DNA TGTGCCAGCAGCACGACAAATGTCTACGAGCAGTACTTC.

This clonotype was counted ten times or more. The chain is built from TRBV28 and TRBJ2-7, with D possibly TRBD1 on 6 matching bases. This CDR3 has 15 residues. The V end was cut by 4 bases, the J end by 1 base, with 14 bases between. CDR1 is MDHEN and CDR2 is SYDVKM in the germline V gene. The CDR3 is CASSSHRAGSYEQYF. In DNA form, the CDR3 reads TGTGCCAGCAGTTCTCACAGGGCAGGGTCCTACGAGCAGTACTTC.

This clonotype was detected ten times or more. The V gene is TRBV30, the J gene TRBJ1-1; TRBD1 agrees at 10 bases. In germline, CDR1 is GTSNPN, CDR2 SVGIG (reference sequence). The trim removed 4 bases at V and 5 bases at J, leaving 10 bases unmatched. This CDR3 is 15 amino acids long. The CDR3 sequence is CAWTTGGTGATEAFF. In nucleotides, the CDR3 is TGTGCCTGGACCACGGGGGGGACAGGGGCGACTGAAGCTTTCTTT.

The chain uses TRBV6-9 and TRBJ2-1; the D gene is possibly TRBD1 (6 bases). Germline CDR1 and CDR2: MNHGY and SVAAGI. V shed 6 bases and J shed 4 bases, with 16 bases lying between them. The CDR3 runs 15 residues. The CDR3 DNA sequence: TGTGCCAGCAGATACCCGACAGGCCCATACAATGAGCAGTTCTTC. Translation: CASRYPTGPYNEQFF.

This clonotype appeared many times. This sequence joins TRBV6-2 or TRBV6-3 and TRBJ2-5; D may be TRBD1 (6 bases). From germline, CDR1 is MNHEY and CDR2 SVGEGT. This CDR3 contains 12 residues. The germline V and J ends were trimmed by 8 bases and 3 bases, with 10 bases remaining between them. CDR3 region: CASQAGEETQYF. The CDR3 coding sequence is TGTGCCAGCCAAGCAGGGGAAGAGACCCAGTACTTC.

The chain combines TRBV6-2 or TRBV6-3 with TRBJ2-1, with TRBD2 identical over 9 bases. The V segment lost 2 bases and the J segment 7 bases; nucleotides outside the gene matches: 6. The length of the CDR3 is 15 residues. Germline values: CDR1 MNHEY, CDR2 SVGEGT. CDR3 coding DNA: TGTGCCAGCAGTTACGGGACTAGCTTTTTTAATGAGCAGTTCTTC. As protein: CASSYGTSFFNEQFF.

This clonotype was seen a few times. The junction shows a germline mismatch at one end, possibly a read error. The rearrangement uses TRBV5-1 and TRBJ2-1, with D hard to call. The CDR3 runs to 15 residues. Germline CDR1 and CDR2: SGHRS and YFSETQ. CDR3 in DNA: TGCGCCAGCAGCCCAGACTTAAGCTCCTACAATGAGCAGTCCTTC. Translation: CASSPDLSSYNEQSF.

This clonotype was detected ten times or more. The chain has TRBV30 and TRBJ2-1, with TRBD1 identical over 7 bases. The trim removed 8 bases at V and 0 bases at J, leaving 7 bases unmatched. CDR3 length: 14 residues. Per the germline V gene, CDR1 is GTSNPN and CDR2 is SVGIG (reference sequence). The CDR3 nucleotides read TGTGCCGGCGCACAGGGGAGCTCCTACAATGAGCAGTTCTTC. Protein: CAGAQGSSYNEQFF. Complete variable domain (other parts from reference TRBV30 and TRBJ2-1): SQTIHQWPATLVQPVGSPLSLECTVEGTSNPNLYWYRQAAGRGLQLLFYSVGIGQISSEVPQNLSASRPQDRQFILSSKKLLLSDSGFYLCAGAQGSSYNEQFFGPGTRLTVL.

This clonotype was counted ten times or more. This chain uses TRBV5-1 with TRBJ2-2; D gene ambiguous. The germline V gene has CDR1 SGHRS and CDR2 YFSETQ. Trimming took off 0 bases at V and 4 bases at J, with 7 bases between the two ends. CDR3 length equals 14 residues. The chain's CDR3 is CASSLDKGTGELFF. The DNA of the CDR3 is TGCGCCAGCAGCTTGGACAAGGGCACCGGGGAGCTGTTTTTT.

This clonotype was found many times. The chain is built from TRBV28 and TRBJ1-4, with 11 bases matching TRBD1. V was clipped by 4 bases and J by 8 bases; unmatched bases: 6. The germline gives CDR1 MDHEN, CDR2 SYDVKM. CDR3 size: 15 residues. In nucleotides, the CDR3 is TGTGCCAGCAGTTCCTACCGGACAGGGGGCGAAAAACTGTTTTTT. This codes for CASSSYRTGGEKLFF. The whole variable domain, remainder taken from reference TRBV28 and TRBJ1-4, is DVKVTQSSRYLVKRTGEKVFLECVQDMDHENMFWYRQDPGLGLRLIYFSYDVKMKEKGDIPEGYSVSREKKERFSLILESASTNQTSMYLCASSSYRTGGEKLFFGSGTQLSVL.

Here the CDR3 reads CASSLWGTASLGSNQPQHF. The DNA of the CDR3 is TGTGCCAGCAGTTTATGGGGGACAGCTTCCCTGGGTAGCAATCAGCCCCAGCATTTT. V gene TRBV27 combines with J gene TRBJ1-5, with 7 bases aligning to TRBD1. J was trimmed by 0 bases and V by 1 base; bases with no gene match: 12. This CDR3 region has 19 residues. Germline lookup yields CDR1 MNHEY and CDR2 SMNVEV (reference sequence).

This clonotype was counted between two and nine times. This rearrangement joins TRBV29-1 to TRBJ2-3; D is perhaps TRBD2 (5 bases). The germline CDR1 and CDR2 sequences are SQVTM and ANQGSEA. Trimming cost V 7 bases and J 2 bases, with 16 bases left between them. The CDR3 consists of 14 residues. CDR3 residues: CSAGSDFFTDTQYF. In DNA form, the CDR3 reads TGCAGCGCTGGGAGCGACTTTTTCACAGATACGCAGTATTTT.

There are many counts of this clonotype. This chain joins TRBV28 and TRBJ2-1; a weak D match, TRBD2 (7 bases). In germline, CDR1 is MDHEN, CDR2 SYDVKM. Trimming shortened V by 11 bases and J by 4 bases, and 18 bases separated the two germline ends. The CDR3 has 14 residues. The CDR3, as DNA: TGTGCCGGGGGGGGGCGGGGGCCGTACAATGAGCAGTTCTTC. Translation: CAGGGRGPYNEQFF.

The chain is built from TRBV7-6 and TRBJ1-1, with a weak D call TRBD1 (5 bases). The CDR3 runs to 13 residues. Germline values: CDR1 SGHVS, CDR2 FNYEAQ. V lost 0 bases to trimming and J lost 7 bases, with 9 bases between them. CDR3 protein: CASSLASGVEAFF. CDR3 nucleotides: TGTGCCAGCAGCTTAGCATCGGGGGTTGAAGCTTTCTTT.